This TCR beta chain was retrieved from a study of blood T cell repertoires in COVID-19. The table came from immunoSEQ multiplex PCR; TCRdb's copy has only in-frame clones and leaves some out. The table shows more than 450,000 clones, with 75% to 90% occurring only once. This CDR3 has 12 amino acids. The V and J ends lost 9 bases and 1 base respectively, with 8 bases between them. Sample: PBMCs or T cells enriched from blood (not recorded which). V gene TRBV12-3 or TRBV12-4 combines with J gene TRBJ2-3, with a weak D call TRBD1 (6 bases). The source of this sequence is a woman under 30 who had recovered from COVID-19. This CDR3 is CASHRGTDTQYF. As DNA, the CDR3 is TGTGCCAGTCACAGGGGCACAGATACGCAGTATTTT.